This entry lists 21 T cell receptor beta chains sequenced from one sample in a study of cytomegalovirus exposure and HLA in healthy donors. PCR amplification relied on 60 Vbeta primers (plus 13 Jbeta primers). Method: immunoSEQ multiplex PCR; TCRdb's copy keeps in-frame clones and lacks some. In the table there are about 20,000 clones, over 65% of which are singletons. Material for sequencing was PBMCs. Receptor source: a man aged 55 to 70 in good health and CMV-seronegative.

This sequence joins TRBV7-9 and TRBJ1-6; D is unclear. Germline-derived CDR1 and CDR2 are SEHNR and FQNEAQ (reference sequence). The CDR3 sequence is 14 residues long. With 0 bases removed from V and 4 bases from J, the gap between germline ends came to 4 bases. CDR3 in DNA: TGTGCCAGCAGCTTAGCACAGTATAATTCACCCCTCCACTTT. Protein product: CASSLAQYNSPLHF.

The J gene is TRBJ2-2, the V gene TRBV6-6; D possibly corresponds to TRBD1 (7 bases). From germline, CDR1 is MNHNY and CDR2 SVGAGI (reference sequence). This CDR3 is 16 amino acids long. The V gene lost 0 bases and the J gene lost 5 bases, with 13 bases spanning the gap. CDR3 in DNA: TGTGCCAGCAGTTACTCGAGCTCAGGGGGGACCGGGGAGCTGTTTTTT. This encodes CASSYSSSGGTGELFF.

The chain has TRBV7-3 and TRBJ1-5; maybe TRBD1 (6 bases). The CDR3 consists of 13 residues. V lost 5 bases to trimming and J lost 10 bases, with 15 bases between them. From germline, CDR1 is SGHTA and CDR2 FQGTGA. The CDR3 DNA sequence: TGTGCCAGCAGCGCCCTACAGGGTCTCCCCCAGCATTTT. Translating it yields CASSALQGLPQHF.

The chain combines TRBV19 with TRBJ1-2; 8 positions match TRBD1. This CDR3 is 16 amino acids long. In germline, CDR1 is LNHDA, CDR2 SQIVND (reference sequence). Trimming at V came to 6 bases and at J to 1 base, leaving 10 bases not matched to a gene. CDR3 coding DNA: TGTGCCAGTAGGACAGGGGCCTCTTCCATTAACTATGGCTACACCTTC. Translated, it gives CASRTGASSINYGYTF.

This clone was seen a few times. The rearrangement joins TRBV27 to TRBJ2-5, with 9 bases aligning to TRBD2. This CDR3 region has 15 residues. With V trimmed by 2 bases and J by 6 bases, 7 bases remained unmatched. Per germline, CDR1 MNHEY and CDR2 SMNVEV (reference sequence). CDR3 nucleotide sequence: TGTGCCAGCAGTTTACAACAAGCGGGGGGAAAGACCCAGTACTTC. Protein: CASSLQQAGGKTQYF.

The chain is built from TRBV4-3 and TRBJ2-7; 9 bases fit TRBD2. The V and J ends lost 4 bases and 3 bases, in that order; junction bases with no gene match: 16. CDR1 LGHNA and CDR2 YSLEER come from the germline V gene. This CDR3 region has 18 residues. CDR3 in amino acids: CASSPRLSAGGPFYEQYF. CDR3 DNA sequence: TGCGCCAGCAGCCCCCGCTTGAGCGCGGGAGGGCCATTCTACGAGCAGTACTTC.

The rearrangement uses TRBV18 and TRBJ2-1; 8 nucleotides line up with TRBD2. Germline CDR1 reads KGHSH; CDR2 reads LQKENI. J gave up 1 base and V 1 base, and 6 bases lay outside the gene matches. The CDR3 totals 17 residues. CDR3 in amino acids: CASSPQEAGVSYNEQFF. The CDR3 bases are TGTGCCAGCTCACCACAAGAAGCGGGGGTTTCCTACAATGAGCAGTTCTTC.

The chain is built from TRBV4-2 and TRBJ2-3; the match to TRBD2 covers 9 bases. The CDR3 loop spans 18 amino acids. The germline CDR1 and CDR2 sequences are LGHNA and YNFKEQ. V lost 4 bases to trimming and J lost 2 bases; unmatched junction nucleotides: 13. The CDR3 DNA reads as TGTGCCAGCAGCCGCCTAGGCCAGCGGGGGGACGACACAGATACGCAGTATTTT. Its translation is CASSRLGQRGDDTDTQYF.

This CDR3 is CASSLASTGSSYNEQFF. The CDR3 nucleotides read TGTGCCAGCAGCTTGGCCTCGACAGGGAGCTCCTACAATGAGCAGTTCTTC. The chain is built from TRBV5-5 and TRBJ2-1; TRBD1 agrees at 7 bases. Germline loops: CDR1 SGHKS, CDR2 YYEKEE (reference sequence). The CDR3 consists of 17 residues. V dropped 0 bases and J dropped 0; count of bases not matched to a gene: 6.

This rearrangement joins TRBV7-2 to TRBJ1-2; 12 bases line up with TRBD1. After removal of 2 bases from V and 7 bases from J, the junction contained 8 bases not matched to a gene. The CDR3 consists of 16 residues. Germline-derived CDR1 and CDR2 are SGHTA and FQGNSA. The CDR3 loop reads CASSLTRDRGLLGYTF. DNA of the CDR3: TGTGCCAGCAGCTTAACTAGGGACAGGGGGCTCCTTGGCTACACCTTC.

The rearrangement joins TRBV6-4 to TRBJ2-3; D not resolved. Germline values: CDR1 MRHNA, CDR2 SNTAGT. CDR3 length: 14 residues. The V end was cut by 6 bases, the J end by 0 bases, with 10 bases between. This CDR3 reads CASSPYFSTDTQYF. The CDR3 nucleotides are TGTGCCAGCAGCCCTTATTTTAGCACAGATACGCAGTATTTT.

This clone was recorded a few times. The V and J genes are TRBV6-5 and TRBJ2-3, with 12 nucleotides matching TRBD2. CDR3 length: 15 amino acids. The germline V gene has CDR1 MNHEY and CDR2 SVGAGI. V gave up 2 bases and J gave up 4 bases; unmatched junction bases: 1. Here the CDR3 DNA reads TGTGCCAGCAGTTACACTAGCGGGGGGCCAGATACGCAGTATTTT. Translating gives CASSYTSGGPDTQYF.

The V call is TRBV19, the J call TRBJ2-4; TRBD2 matches at 16 bases. V was pared by 5 bases and J by 4 bases, with 8 bases of the junction left unmatched. CDR1 and CDR2 (germline): LNHDA, SQIVND (reference sequence). This CDR3 is built from 18 residues. CDR3 sequence (DNA): TGTGCCAGTAGTGGTACGGGGACTAGCGGGAGGGGAAAAAACATTCAGTACTTC. Translation: CASSGTGTSGRGKNIQYF.

The V call is TRBV6-6, the J call TRBJ2-5; perhaps TRBD1 as D (6 bases). TRBJ2-7 explains the end of the DNA better; the J call may be wrong. CDR3 length equals 14 residues. The germline gives CDR1 MNHNY, CDR2 SVGAGI (reference sequence). CDR3 sequence reads: CASSYEGGAYEQYF. CDR3 nucleotide sequence: TGTGCCAGCAGTTACGAAGGGGGTGCCTACGAGCAGTACTTC.

This clone was detected only a few times. The V and J genes are TRBV5-1 and TRBJ2-5; 16 nucleotides match TRBD2. V was pared by 3 bases and J by 5 bases, with 7 bases of the junction left unmatched. Germline lookup yields CDR1 SGHRS and CDR2 YFSETQ. There are 17 residues in the CDR3. In nucleotides, the CDR3 is TGCGCCAGCAGCTCGTCCGGGACTAGCGGGGGGGCGGAGACCCAGTACTTC. Its translation is CASSSSGTSGGAETQYF. Drawing the rest from reference TRBV5-1 and TRBJ2-5, the complete variable domain is KAGVTQTPRYLIKTRGQQVTLSCSPISGHRSVSWYQQTPGQGLQFLFEYFSETQRNKGNFPGRFSGRQFSNSRSEMNVSTLELGDSALYLCASSSSGTSGGAETQYFGPGTRLLVL.

The chain recombines TRBV4-1 with TRBJ2-1; 8 positions agree with TRBD2. Trimming removed 1 base from V and 7 bases from J; junction bases left unmatched: 9. Germline CDR1 reads MGHRA; CDR2 reads YSYEKL. The length of the CDR3 is 16 residues. CDR3 in amino acids: CASSQVPHGGANEQFF. The CDR3 DNA reads as TGCGCCAGCAGCCAAGTTCCTCACGGGGGGGCGAATGAGCAGTTCTTC.

The V gene is TRBV19, the J gene TRBJ1-4; TRBD1 agrees at 9 bases. J gave up 7 bases and V 6 bases, and 9 bases lay outside the gene matches. This CDR3 has 15 residues. Germline V gene data show CDR1 as LNHDA and CDR2 as SQIVND (reference sequence). In DNA form, the CDR3 reads TGTGCCAGTAGGGTCACAGGGGGCGTCAGTGAAAAACTGTTTTTT. Its protein is CASRVTGGVSEKLFF.

J is TRBJ2-1 and V is TRBV18; 7 bases agree with TRBD1. The CDR3 totals 15 residues. Germline V gene sequence: CDR1 KGHSH, CDR2 LQKENI. The ends lost 1 base at V and 4 bases at J; junction bases unmatched: 4. CDR3 amino acids: CASSPRGTAYNEQFF. In DNA, the CDR3 is TGTGCCAGCTCACCACGAGGGACAGCATACAATGAGCAGTTCTTC. Together with reference TRBV18 and TRBJ2-1, the CDR3 gives the full variable domain: NAGVMQNPRHLVRRRGQEARLRCSPMKGHSHVYWYRQLPEEGLKFMVYLQKENIIDESGMPKERFSAEFPKEGPSILRIQQVVRGDSAAYFCASSPRGTAYNEQFFGPGTRLTVL.

The chain has TRBV5-1 and TRBJ2-5; D is uncertain. The J call may be faulty, since TRBJ2-7 better matches the DNA end. Germline values: CDR1 SGHRS, CDR2 YFSETQ. The CDR3 sequence is 12 residues long. The CDR3 protein is CASSFERREQYF. The CDR3 DNA is TGCGCCAGCAGCTTTGAGAGGCGCGAGCAGTACTTC.

This sequence joins TRBV15 and TRBJ2-5; weak D call: TRBD2 (6 bases). The better agreement between TRBJ2-7 and the DNA end casts doubt on the J call. The CDR3 totals 16 residues. Germline V gene data show CDR1 as LNHNV and CDR2 as YYDKDF (reference sequence). Here the CDR3 reads CATSSLREINGYEQYF. The CDR3 DNA reads TGTGCCACCAGCAGCCTACGGGAGATTAATGGGTACGAGCAGTACTTC.

The V gene is TRBV10-2, the J gene TRBJ2-5, with 11 bases identical to TRBD1. The CDR3 has 13 amino acids. V lost 6 bases and J lost 7; bases outside the gene matches: 4. In germline, CDR1 is WSHSY, CDR2 SAAADI. CDR3 sequence reads: CASRGTGGGTQYF. CDR3 nucleotide sequence: TGCGCCAGCAGGGGGACAGGGGGAGGGACCCAGTACTTC.